This T cell receptor beta chain was identified in a study of blood T cell repertoires in COVID-19 (TCRdb year 2020). For the study in its entirety: Samples from collaborators originated in the United States, Italy and Spain and spanned both the acute and convalescent phases of COVID-19. The prospective study material was composed of cDNA or gDNA derived from T cells, B-cell-depleted T cells, or PBMCs. Deeply sampled blood TCRbeta repertoires from subjects exposed to, actively infected with, or recovered from COVID-19 were included in the dataset. The repertoires were made available in a free public database intended to serve as a resource for research on the immune response to SARS-CoV-2. The samples were drawn from the first 160 participants of the ongoing ImmuneRACE study and from 950 to 1,500 subjects provided by 6 global collaborators. Nearly every sample came with metadata listing a de-identified subject ID, COVID-19 status, age in years and sex. Where HLA class I and class II types were available, the types were taken from metadata supplied by the sample provider, not from assay-based typing. Results the study describes overall, beyond this receptor: Clinical and demographic metadata were provided uncurated, with the amount varying by source and participant.

Participants in the prospective study were enrolled through a virtual design, were aged roughly 18 to 100 years, and lived in about two dozen United States geographic areas. In the prospective study, cohorts were assigned on the basis of participant-reported clinical history obtained from a screening survey and a study questionnaire. Mobile phlebotomists in the prospective study collected whole blood, serum and a nasopharyngeal or oropharyngeal swab from every participant. Additional blood draws and questionnaires over an approximately two-month period could optionally be provided by prospective study participants. Before DNA extraction, blood samples from the prospective study were shipped at room temperature or frozen. With respect to this clone: Its antigen specificity is not known. Per-base quality was not reported, and no clone a single base away is much larger than it.

The CDR3, cysteine through phenylalanine, is 14 amino acids long. Only CDR3 DNA is held: 42 bases, read in frame from base 1. Clipping removes 3 bases from V and 5 bases from J, with 2 as the unmatched junction base count. Reading the germline V gene gives CDR1 SGDLS and CDR2 YYNGEE. TCRbeta CDR3 regions were amplified from genomic DNA by means of the immunoSEQ Assay, a bias-controlled multiplex PCR. As for the authors' bioinformatics: The number of nucleated cells in each sample was estimated from the amplification of reference gene primers within the assay. To quantify the absolute abundance of each unique TCRbeta CDR3 rearrangement, sequence reads were collapsed and filtered. For each sample, productive Simpson clonality was calculated as the square root of Simpson's diversity index across productive rearrangements. The table was pulled from immuneACCESS by TCRdb, which kept in-frame rearrangements only. Such tables lose some clones; where checked, under half of the loss comes from unresolved V genes, and the rest has no known cause. The V and J calls and clone size were taken over from that table, and D and trimming were inferred from the DNA. Within this sample are fewer than 500,000 clones, with around nine tenths of them counted one time only. Around 1.8% of the sample belongs to the ten largest clones.

The TCR was taken from a woman between 18 and 29 years old with acute COVID-19. Sequenced sample: PBMCs or T cells enriched from blood (not recorded which). The chain is made from TRBV9 and TRBJ2-2, with TRBD1 identical over 9 junction bases. The CDR3 region reads CASSAGTGTGELFF. The DNA is TGTGCCAGCAGCGCAGGGACAGGGACCGGGGAGCTGTTTTTT.